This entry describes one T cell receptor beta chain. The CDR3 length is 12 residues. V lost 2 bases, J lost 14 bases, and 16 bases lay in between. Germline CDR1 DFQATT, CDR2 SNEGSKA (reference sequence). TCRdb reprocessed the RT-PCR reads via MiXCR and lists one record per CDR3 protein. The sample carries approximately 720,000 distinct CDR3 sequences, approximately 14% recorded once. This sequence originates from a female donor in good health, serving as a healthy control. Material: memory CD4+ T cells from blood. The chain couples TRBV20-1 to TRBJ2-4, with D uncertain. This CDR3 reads CSARKGQEPEYF. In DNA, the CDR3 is TGCAGTGCTAGAAAGGGTCAGGAGCCTGAGTACTTC.